The clone carrying this T cell receptor (beta chain) was detected ten times or more. Its antigen is unknown. The data are from a study of T cells in Graves' hyperthyroidism and ophthalmopathy. Findings and caveats of the study: By a 13 V-J model, ophthalmopathy was set apart from stable hyperthyroidism.

Authors of the study amplified TCR beta CDR3 regions from RNA transcripts. HTBI primers were used for first-round RT-PCR of the TCR CDR3. Via MiXCR, TCRdb re-called the multiplex PCR reads, giving one row per CDR3 protein. This table has 500,000 to 600,000 distinct CDR3 sequences, 40% to 55% appearing once. The source of this sequence is a young woman with Graves' hyperthyroidism. The source material was peripheral blood or thyroid tissue (not recorded which).

This chain's CDR3 is CASSGFAGGGETQYF. CDR3 bases: TGTGCCAGCAGTGGCTTTGCAGGGGGGGGAGAGACCCAGTACTTC. The gene calls are TRBV25-1 and TRBJ2-5; D tentatively fits TRBD1 or TRBD2 (7 bases each). V gave up 4 bases and J gave up 4 bases, with 16 bases separating them. Germline CDR1 reads MGHDK; CDR2 reads SYGVNS. The CDR3 is 15 amino acids.